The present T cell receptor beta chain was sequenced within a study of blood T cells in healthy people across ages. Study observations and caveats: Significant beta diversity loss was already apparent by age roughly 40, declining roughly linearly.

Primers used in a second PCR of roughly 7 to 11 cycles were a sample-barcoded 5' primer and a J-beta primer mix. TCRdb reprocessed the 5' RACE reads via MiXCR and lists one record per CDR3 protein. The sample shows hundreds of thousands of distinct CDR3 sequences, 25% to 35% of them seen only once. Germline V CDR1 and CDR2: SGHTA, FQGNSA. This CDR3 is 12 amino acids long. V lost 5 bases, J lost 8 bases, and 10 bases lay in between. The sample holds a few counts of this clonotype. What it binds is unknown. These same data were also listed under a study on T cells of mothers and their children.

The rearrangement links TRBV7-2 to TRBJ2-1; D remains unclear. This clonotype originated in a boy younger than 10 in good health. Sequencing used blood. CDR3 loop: CASSIRQYEQFF. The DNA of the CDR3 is TGTGCCAGCAGCATCCGACAATATGAGCAGTTCTTC.